This is a list of T cell receptor beta chains from one sample in a study of regulatory T cells in long-lasting Graves disease. TCRdb re-called the multiplex PCR reads through MiXCR, storing one row per CDR3 protein. Found here are about 220,000 distinct CDR3 sequences, around a fifth of them singletons; the top ten hold roughly 10%. These data were likewise used in another study, on T cells in Graves' hyperthyroidism and ophthalmopathy.

Sample: peripheral blood mononuclear cells (PBMCs), taken at new diagnosis, from a patient treated with antithyroid drugs. The receptors originated from a woman in her 30s with Graves disease. Both conserved end residues are part of each CDR3. A D gene is named only where the DNA matches it firmly. Clone size is stated in some rows and not others, as once, few, many or a class when expanded.

TRBV27	.	TRBJ1-2	.	CASSFLGGMSDGHTF	TGTGCCAGCAGTTTTCTTGGAGGGATGAGTGATGGCCACACTTTC
TRBV5-1	many	TRBJ1-1	.	CASARAPGSTEAFF	TGCGCCAGCGCCCGCGCCCCGGGATCCACTGAAGCTTTCTTT
TRBV5-1	many	TRBJ1-2	.	CASRYPTGPGNYGYTF	TGCGCCAGCAGATACCCGACAGGCCCGGGGAACTATGGCTACACCTTC
TRBV27	many	TRBJ2-2	TRBD1	CASTDRHTGELFF	TGTGCCAGCACGGACAGGCACACCGGGGAGCTGTTTTTT
TRBV28	.	TRBJ2-7	.	CASSLCRLSCEQYF	TGTGCCAGCAGTTTATGCCGGCTGTCGTGCGAGCAGTACTTC
TRBV5-1	many	TRBJ1-1	TRBD1	CASSLAAGGVTEAFF	TGCGCCAGCAGCTTGGCTGCAGGGGGCGTCACTGAAGCTTTCTTT
TRBV20-1	.	TRBJ2-2	.	CSATTGTPTGELFF	TGCAGTGCCACCACCGGGACCCCCACCGGGGAGCTGTTTTTT
TRBV30	.	TRBJ1-1	.	CAWSGRLSNTEAFF	TGTGCCTGGAGTGGGAGGCTCTCGAACACTGAAGCTTTCTTT
TRBV14	.	TRBJ2-7	TRBD2	CASSRLAGALGEQYF	TGTGCCAGCAGCCGACTAGCGGGGGCATTGGGGGAGCAGTACTTC
TRBV11-2	.	TRBJ2-3	TRBD2	CASSPGLAGGGTDTQYF	TGTGCCAGCAGCCCCGGACTAGCGGGAGGGGGAACAGATACGCAGTATTTT
TRBV19	many	TRBJ1-6	TRBD1	CASTVQGANSPLHF	TGTGCCAGTACCGTACAGGGGGCGAATTCACCCCTCCACTTT
TRBV11-1	many	TRBJ2-7	.	CASSLGQPREQYF	TGTGCCAGCAGCTTAGGACAGCCGCGCGAGCAGTACTTC
TRBV7-8	many	TRBJ2-2	TRBD2	CASSLEGTSYTGELFF	TGTGCCAGCAGCTTAGAGGGGACTAGCTACACCGGGGAGCTGTTTTTT
TRBV6-5	.	TRBJ1-3	.	CASSSSSSSGNTIYF	TGTGCCAGCAGTTCGAGCAGCAGCTCTGGAAACACCATATATTTT
TRBV2	many	TRBJ2-7	.	CASSGSGTSIYEQYF	TGTGCCAGCAGTGGCAGCGGAACCTCAATCTACGAGCAGTACTTC
TRBV5-1	many	TRBJ2-3	TRBD2	CASSWPTSGNTDTQYF	TGCGCCAGCAGCTGGCCGACTAGCGGAAACACAGATACGCAGTATTTT
TRBV27	many	TRBJ1-6	.	CASSTPGGYNSPLHF	TGTGCCAGCAGTACCCCGGGGGGCTATAATTCACCCCTCCACTTT
TRBV15	.	TRBJ1-4	.	CATSSPTVPTNEKLFF	TGTGCCACCAGCAGCCCAACAGTTCCAACTAATGAAAAACTGTTTTTT
TRBV9	.	TRBJ2-3	.	CASSVGATGADTQYF	TGTGCCAGCAGCGTAGGTGCGACAGGCGCAGATACGCAGTATTTT
TRBV10-3	.	TRBJ1-5	.	CAISATGVSGGNQPQHF	TGTGCCATCAGTGCAACCGGCGTCTCAGGGGGCAATCAGCCCCAGCATTTT
TRBV2	many	TRBJ2-2	.	CASSVYNRAAGELFF	TGTGCCAGCAGTGTCTACAACAGGGCGGCCGGGGAGCTGTTTTTT
TRBV2	few	TRBJ2-1	TRBD2	CASRSGGGNEQFF	TGTGCCAGCCGATCGGGAGGGGGTAATGAGCAGTTCTTC
TRBV6-5	many	TRBJ1-6	.	CASSYLVANSPLHF	TGTGCCAGCAGTTACTTAGTGGCGAATTCACCCCTCCACTTT
TRBV6-1	many	TRBJ1-2	TRBD1	CASSDYDRDYTF	TGTGCCAGCAGTGATTACGACAGGGACTACACCTTC
TRBV20-1	.	TRBJ2-1	.	CSAFLSGASYNEQFF	TGCAGTGCTTTCCTTAGCGGCGCCTCCTACAATGAGCAGTTCTTC
TRBV3-1	many	TRBJ2-1	TRBD1	CASSQAYLQGTNEQFF	TGTGCCAGCAGCCAAGCCTATCTACAGGGGACAAATGAGCAGTTCTTC
TRBV18	many	TRBJ2-1	.	CASSPRDEQFF	TGTGCCAGCTCACCACGGGATGAGCAGTTCTTC
TRBV19	many	TRBJ1-2	TRBD1	CASSRGQAANYGYTF	TGTGCCAGTAGTCGCGGACAGGCGGCTAACTATGGCTACACCTTC
TRBV2	.	TRBJ1-2	TRBD1	CASSGQGAGDYGYTF	TGTGCCAGCAGCGGACAGGGGGCTGGGGACTATGGCTACACCTTC
TRBV18	many	TRBJ1-2	TRBD1	CASSGDRPLFYGYTF	TGTGCCAGCTCAGGGGACAGGCCCCTCTTCTATGGCTACACCTTC